This TCR beta chain was identified during a study of radiotherapy plus CTLA-4 blockade in lung cancer. For the study at large: There were objective responses in roughly 18% of patients, and approximately 30% had disease control. General study points: Blood saw expansion of tumor-derived TCR clones after radiotherapy plus ipilimumab. The authors reported that early blood T cell clone dynamics, with interferon-beta, best predicted response.

Notes on this clone: No antigen is known for it.

Focal radiation with ipilimumab CTLA-4 blockade was given to patients with chemo-refractory metastatic non-small-cell lung cancer. Produced via immunoSEQ multiplex PCR; TCRdb's table is partial and in-frame only. The sample records 80,000 to 95,000 clones, 80% to 85% being singletons. Sequenced here: peripheral blood, sampled from a patient treated with radiotherapy plus ipilimumab. The receptor's source is a human donor with non-small cell lung cancer that progressed on radiotherapy plus ipilimumab.

CDR3 amino acids: CASSARQGASGYTF. CDR3 coding DNA: TGTGCCAGCAGCGCCAGACAGGGGGCCAGCGGCTACACCTTC. V and J are TRBV9 and TRBJ1-2, with 10 bases matching TRBD1. Germline lookup yields CDR1 SGDLS and CDR2 YYNGEE. The CDR3 is 14 residues long. The trim removed 3 bases at V and 8 bases at J, leaving 7 bases unmatched.